This T cell receptor (beta chain) was captured by sequencing in a study of identical twins. TCRdb passed the 5' RACE reads through MiXCR, listing each CDR3 protein once. This sample has nearly 200,000 distinct CDR3 sequences, with about a sixth found just once. CDR1 SNHLY and CDR2 FYNNEI come from the germline V gene. The trim removed 4 bases at V and 3 bases at J, leaving 6 bases unmatched. This CDR3 has 15 residues. Study results and caveats: Findings depended on cross-sectional statistics rather than tracking the same donors. Less excess twin sharing appeared in beta out-of-frame sequences.

Worth noting for this clonotype: What it recognizes is unknown.

The same data also went into a second study, on T cells expressing NK-cell markers. This second study notes: Serological testing identified seven of the eight sequenced donors as HCMV-seropositive and one as seronegative.

Sequenced material: CD8+ T cells sorted from blood. This TCR came from a woman between 18 and 29 years old in good health. The chain links TRBV2 to TRBJ2-7; TRBD1 agrees at 10 bases. The CDR3, as DNA: TGTGCCAGCAGTGCAGAGACAGGGGGCCTCTACGAGCAGTACTTC. It codes for CASSAETGGLYEQYF.